This TCR beta chain came from a study of STAT5B mutations in CD4+ large granular lymphocyte leukemia. In the study overall: Among healthy controls, a particular HLA allele went with more CDR3 'QG' motifs. Study results and limitations: Top patient clones used TRBV06 genes more often: 8/27 versus 2/35 in controls. Without HLA matching, higher CD4+ than CD8+ T-LGLL clonality could reflect small sample size.

Per germline, CDR1 SGHRS and CDR2 YFSETQ. Trimming at V came to 4 bases and at J to 5 bases, leaving 11 bases not matched to a gene. The CDR3 totals 15 residues. This table comes from immunoSEQ multiplex PCR, and its TCRdb copy is limited to in-frame clones, with some not included. Here the sample spans more than 40,000 clones, about 86% being singletons. On this clone itself: Its target is not known.

The source material was CD4+ T cells from blood buffy coats. This chain connects TRBV5-1 to TRBJ2-5, with TRBD1 identical over 7 bases. The receptor was derived from a human donor in good health. CDR3 amino acids: CASSHKQGWEETQYF. The CDR3 DNA is TGCGCCAGCAGCCACAAACAGGGGTGGGAGGAGACCCAGTACTTC. The whole variable domain, filled in from reference TRBV5-1 and TRBJ2-5, reads KAGVTQTPRYLIKTRGQQVTLSCSPISGHRSVSWYQQTPGQGLQFLFEYFSETQRNKGNFPGRFSGRQFSNSRSEMNVSTLELGDSALYLCASSHKQGWEETQYFGPGTRLLVL.